This TCR beta chain is drawn from a study of control samples from healthy donors and cancer patients. Clones were sequenced by immunoSEQ multiplex PCR, and TCRdb holds only the in-frame ones, with some missing. The sample lists 150,000 to 200,000 clones; 93% were seen once. This CDR3 comprises 14 residues. V was pared by 1 base and J by 4 bases, with 11 bases between. Germline loops: CDR1 SGHRS, CDR2 YFSETQ. Sequenced: blood. The chain couples TRBV5-1 to TRBJ2-5, with a possible D match to TRBD1 (5 bases). This clonotype was sampled from a woman aged 60 to 75 in good health. CDR3: CASSLSGQGETQYF. In nucleotides, the CDR3 is TGCGCCAGCAGCTTGTCAGGCCAGGGAGAGACCCAGTACTTC.